These 9 T cell receptor beta chains originate from one sample sequenced in a study of Ad26.COV2.S vaccination and SARS-CoV-2 variants. Measured with immunoSEQ multiplex PCR; TCRdb has only the in-frame clones, and not every one. Of 200,000 to 300,000 clones in the sample, approximately 87% were seen once. Treatment denoted: around 19 received Ad26.COV2.S at low or high dose, single or two shots; about 5 received placebo; per-sample allocation not given. Collection of samples fell on day 63 after the first vaccine or placebo injection. Sequencing used peripheral blood, obtained in a trial of Ad26.COV2.S vaccine versus placebo. The receptors here all came from a person between 18 and 65 years old who received the Ad26.COV2.S COVID-19 vaccine or a placebo.

This chain links TRBV28 with TRBJ1-2, with D tentatively TRBD1 (5 bases). The ends were cut back, 4 bases at V and 4 bases at J, with 16 bases in the middle. The length of the CDR3 is 15 residues. Germline CDR1 MDHEN, CDR2 SYDVKM. CDR3 DNA sequence: TGTGCCAGCAGTTCCGGGACCCTACGAGGCTATGGCTACACCTTC. As protein: CASSSGTLRGYGYTF.

The rearrangement joins TRBV28 to TRBJ1-3; D call uncertain. Germline V gene data show CDR1 as MDHEN and CDR2 as SYDVKM. CDR3 length: 15 residues. V was trimmed by 10 bases and J by 0 bases, leaving 16 bases between them. CDR3 protein: CATLSGVRSGNTIYF. In nucleotides, the CDR3 is TGTGCCACCCTGTCCGGGGTTCGCTCTGGAAACACCATATATTTT.

This CDR3 is CASSQVAGVNEQFF. CDR3 in DNA: TGTGCCAGCAGCCAAGTAGCGGGAGTAAATGAGCAGTTCTTC. The chain employs TRBV4-2 and TRBJ2-1; 9 nucleotides agree with TRBD2. J was trimmed by 7 bases and V by 1 base; bases with no gene match: 2. The germline CDR1 and CDR2 sequences are LGHNA and YNFKEQ. The CDR3 loop spans 14 amino acids.

The chain recombines TRBV28 with TRBJ1-2, with D maybe TRBD1 (6 bases). V was pared by 3 bases and J by 3 bases, with 20 bases between. The CDR3 has 17 residues. The germline gives CDR1 MDHEN, CDR2 SYDVKM. The CDR3 region is CASSLSWANRGHYGYTF. The DNA of the CDR3 is TGTGCCAGCAGTTTGAGTTGGGCCAATCGGGGGCACTATGGCTACACCTTC.

CDR3 nucleotides: TGTGCCTGGAGTGGGGGGACTCAAGAGACCCAGTACTTC. It is translated as CAWSGGTQETQYF. The V gene is TRBV30, the J gene TRBJ2-5; the D gene is possibly TRBD2 (6 bases). The CDR3 length is 13 residues. From germline, CDR1 is GTSNPN and CDR2 SVGIG (reference sequence). V was cut by 1 base and J by 2 bases, with 8 bases left in between. Using reference TRBV30 and TRBJ2-5 for the parts outside the CDR3, the full variable domain is SQTIHQWPATLVQPVGSPLSLECTVEGTSNPNLYWYRQAAGRGLQLLFYSVGIGQISSEVPQNLSASRPQDRQFILSSKKLLLSDSGFYLCAWSGGTQETQYFGPGTRLLVL.

V and J are TRBV5-4 and TRBJ1-1; weak D call: TRBD1 (5 bases). CDR1 is SGHNT, CDR2 YYREEE, per germline (reference sequence). The CDR3 runs to 14 residues. Trimming cost V 5 bases and J 1 base, with 12 bases left between them. The CDR3 protein is CASSSGGGNTEAFF. The CDR3 nucleotides are TGTGCCAGCAGTTCGGGTGGGGGGAACACTGAAGCTTTCTTT.

The V and J genes are TRBV12-3 or TRBV12-4 and TRBJ2-1; the D gene is possibly TRBD2 (5 bases). This CDR3 has 13 amino acids. Trimming removed 5 bases at V and 7 bases at J, with 12 bases between. The CDR3 loop reads CASSPAGSNEQFF. The DNA of the CDR3 is TGTGCCAGCAGTCCCGCGGGTTCTAATGAGCAGTTCTTC.

The chain carries TRBV5-4 and TRBJ2-5; 8 positions agree with TRBD1. V lost 4 bases and J lost 5; bases outside the gene matches: 4. The germline CDR1 and CDR2 sequences are SGHNT and YYREEE (reference sequence). This CDR3 is built from 13 residues. This CDR3 is CASSRQGPETQYF. The DNA for the CDR3 is TGTGCCAGCAGCCGACAGGGGCCGGAGACCCAGTACTTC.

The chain employs TRBV6-5 and TRBJ1-1; D might be TRBD1 (6 bases). Germline loops: CDR1 MNHEY, CDR2 SVGAGI. The V end was cut by 7 bases, the J end by 1 base, with 13 bases between. This CDR3 contains 14 residues. CDR3 in DNA: TGTGCCAGCACCCACAGGGAACGGAACACTGAAGCTTTCTTT. It specifies CASTHRERNTEAFF.